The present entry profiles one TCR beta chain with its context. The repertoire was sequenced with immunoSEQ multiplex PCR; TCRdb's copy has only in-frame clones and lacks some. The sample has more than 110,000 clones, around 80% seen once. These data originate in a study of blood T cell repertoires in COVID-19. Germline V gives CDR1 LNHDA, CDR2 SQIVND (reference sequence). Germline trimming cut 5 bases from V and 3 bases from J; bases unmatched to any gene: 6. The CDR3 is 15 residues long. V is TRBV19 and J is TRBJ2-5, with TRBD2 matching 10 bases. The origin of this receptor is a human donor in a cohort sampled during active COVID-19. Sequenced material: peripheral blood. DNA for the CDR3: TGTGCCAGTAGTCAGAGCGGGGGGGCCAAAGAGACCCAGTACTTC. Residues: CASSQSGGAKETQYF.